This T cell receptor (beta chain) was retrieved from a study of cytomegalovirus exposure and HLA in healthy donors. The donors were part of the validation cohort of roughly 110 subjects. That cohort was separate from the first cohort, which comprised 666 subjects. With respect to this clone: One end of the junction does not line up with germline, which may come from a read error.

This CDR3 contains 16 residues. The V gene's germline CDR1 is SSHAT and CDR2 FNYEAQ (reference sequence). Here immunoSEQ multiplex PCR was the method, and the copy in TCRdb shows in-frame clones only, minus some. The table includes roughly 200,000 clones, roughly nine tenths detected once. The specimen was PBMCs. This clonotype was obtained from a man aged 25 to 40 in good health and CMV-seropositive. The V call is TRBV7-7, the J call TRBJ2-1, with 14 bases that match TRBD2. Here the CDR3 DNA reads TGTGCTAGCAGCCCCGGGACTAGCGGGAGATACAATGAGCAGTTCTTC. Translating gives CASSPGTSGRYNEQFF. The whole variable domain, remainder taken from reference TRBV7-7 and TRBJ2-1, is GAGVSQSPRYKVTKRGQDVTLRCDPISSHATLYWYQQALGQGPEFLTYFNYEAQPDKSGLPSDRFSAERPEGSISTLTIQRTEQRDSAMYRCASSPGTSGRYNEQFFGPGTRLTVL.